These 9 T cell receptor beta chains came from one sample sequenced in a study of T-cell memory formation after mild COVID-19 (TCRdb year 2021). Library preparation was by 5' RACE. TCRdb shows the sequencer as Illumina NovaSeq 6000. TCRdb reprocessing: public reads trimmed at Q25 with fastp, clones called with MiXCR, in-frame beta chains kept. A single entry per CDR3 protein holds the most common genes and DNA from its merged rows. Present in this sample are some 440,000 distinct CDR3 sequences, roughly 23% of which were seen just once. The ten top clones hold about 12% of the sample. The sequenced sample was PBMCs or a T cell subset sorted from them (not recorded which). The receptors here all came from an adult woman who had mild COVID-19 (a few samples of this study predate the infection). The sample titles of this study are shuffled in the database, so cell type and time point are left out; the donor was told from shared clones.

V gene TRBV6-6 combines with J gene TRBJ1-2, with 12 bases lining up with TRBD1. V lost 0 bases to trimming and J lost 4 bases; unmatched junction nucleotides: 6. CDR1 MNHNY and CDR2 SVGAGI come from the germline V gene (reference sequence). CDR3 length equals 17 residues. The CDR3 bases are TGTGCCAGCAGTTACTCGGGACAGGGGGCGTTAGGCTATGGCTACACCTTC. Protein: CASSYSGQGALGYGYTF.

The V and J genes are TRBV21-1 and TRBJ2-5; the DNA was not compared with TRBD2, the D call given in the table. TRBV21-1 is recorded as a pseudogene. The CDR3 loop spans 15 amino acids. CDR3 sequence reads: CASSKGLAGAETQYF. CDR3 DNA sequence: TGTGCCAGCAGCAAAGGGCTAGCGGGAGCGGAGACCCAGTACTTC.

This chain uses TRBV6-6 with TRBJ2-5; 11 positions agree with TRBD2. With V trimmed by 6 bases and J by 4 bases, 7 bases remained unmatched. Germline V gene data show CDR1 as MNHNY and CDR2 as SVGAGI (reference sequence). CDR3 length: 15 residues. CDR3 region: CASSLSGGAGETQYF. The CDR3 DNA follows: TGTGCCAGCAGCCTTAGCGGGGGGGCCGGAGAGACCCAGTACTTC.

V gene TRBV7-8 combines with J gene TRBJ2-2; tentatively, D is TRBD1 (5 bases). The CDR3 runs 14 residues. Per germline, CDR1 SGHVS and CDR2 FQNEAQ. V dropped 2 bases and J dropped 6 bases, with 10 bases sitting between them. CDR3 in DNA: TGTGCCAGCAGCTTACTTAGGGGTCCCGGGGAGCTGTTTTTT. Amino acid sequence: CASSLLRGPGELFF.

This clonotype has at least ten counts. V gene TRBV4-2 combines with J gene TRBJ2-7; unclear D gene. V lost 0 bases and J 3 bases, leaving 12 bases between the germline ends. The CDR3 extends over 15 amino acids. CDR1 is LGHNA, CDR2 YNFKEQ, per germline. CDR3 sequence: CASSQDEAVYYEQYF. The CDR3 DNA reads as TGTGCCAGCAGCCAAGATGAGGCGGTCTACTACGAGCAGTACTTC.

This clonotype was seen a single time. V is TRBV7-7 and J is TRBJ2-7, with TRBD1 as a possible D gene (6 bases). The V end lost 2 bases, the J end lost 5 bases, and 16 bases lay between the germline ends. This CDR3 comprises 15 residues. Germline V gene lookup returns CDR1 SSHAT and CDR2 FNYEAQ (reference sequence). This CDR3 is CASSLIFGGAHEQYF. DNA of the CDR3: TGTGCCAGCAGCTTAATCTTTGGGGGCGCCCACGAGCAGTACTTC.

The genes are TRBV7-9 and TRBJ1-1; D gene uncertain. The V and J ends lost 1 base and 5 bases respectively, with 11 bases between them. Germline CDR1 reads SEHNR; CDR2 reads FQNEAQ (reference sequence). The CDR3 is made up of 14 amino acids. This CDR3 is CASSLGVPWTEAFF. The CDR3, as DNA: TGTGCCAGCAGCTTAGGCGTCCCGTGGACTGAAGCTTTCTTT.

The V gene is TRBV30, the J gene TRBJ2-3; D is possibly TRBD2 (6 bases). Trimming took off 1 base at V and 4 bases at J, with 15 bases between the two ends. Germline loops: CDR1 GTSNPN, CDR2 SVGIG (reference sequence). There are 15 residues in the CDR3. Written as DNA, the CDR3 is TGTGCCTGGAGTGATCGGCGGGATGGGGCAGATACGCAGTATTTT. This gives the protein CAWSDRRDGADTQYF.

This clonotype was picked up a small number of times. V is TRBV20-1 and J is TRBJ1-6, with unresolved D. This CDR3 comprises 11 residues. Germline loops: CDR1 DFQATT, CDR2 SNEGSKA (reference sequence). The V end lost 1 base, the J end lost 9 bases, and 4 bases lay between the germline ends. CDR3 region: CSARGVSPLHF. The CDR3 DNA reads as TGCAGTGCTAGAGGGGTTTCACCCCTCCACTTT.